The 27 T cell receptor beta chains below come from one sample, sequenced in a study of cytomegalovirus exposure and HLA in healthy donors. Vbeta (60) and Jbeta (13) primers were used in the PCR. Some clones are missing from TCRdb's copy, which holds only in-frame ones; the method was immunoSEQ multiplex PCR. The specimen's table records tens of thousands of clones. The sample taken for sequencing was PBMCs. The receptors stem from a man younger than 35 in good health and CMV-seropositive.

This chain links TRBV13 with TRBJ2-3, with D perhaps matching TRBD1 (6 bases). From germline, CDR1 is PRHDT and CDR2 FYEKMQ (reference sequence). This CDR3 is built from 15 residues. The V end lost 5 bases, the J end lost 2 bases, and 14 bases lay between the germline ends. The CDR3 DNA reads as TGTGCCAGCAGCACGGACCAGGGGCTCACAGATACGCAGTATTTT. It encodes CASSTDQGLTDTQYF.

The V gene is TRBV15, the J gene TRBJ1-1, with a tentative D call TRBD1 (5 bases). This CDR3 has 14 residues. The germline CDR1 and CDR2 sequences are LNHNV and YYDKDF (reference sequence). V shed 0 bases and J shed 5 bases, with 10 bases lying between them. The CDR3 here is CATSRDRRGTEAFF. In DNA, the CDR3 is TGTGCCACCAGCAGAGATAGAAGGGGTACTGAAGCTTTCTTT.

V usage is TRBV19 and J usage is TRBJ2-1, with 7 bases matching TRBD1. V lost 2 bases, J lost 4 bases, and 5 bases stayed unmatched. This CDR3 is 15 amino acids long. CDR1 and CDR2 (germline): LNHDA, SQIVND (reference sequence). The CDR3 here is CASSIRQGVYNEQFF. The CDR3 DNA follows: TGTGCCAGTAGTATACGGCAGGGGGTTTACAATGAGCAGTTCTTC.

This chain links TRBV5-1 with TRBJ1-1, with 7 bases identical to TRBD1. Trimming cost V 4 bases and J 3 bases; bases outside gene matches: 9. This CDR3 region has 15 residues. From germline, CDR1 is SGHRS and CDR2 YFSETQ. The CDR3 bases are TGCGCCAGCAGCCTATACGACAGGGATGACACTGAAGCTTTCTTT. It translates to CASSLYDRDDTEAFF.

The chain uses TRBV6-6 and TRBJ2-7; possibly TRBD2 for D (7 bases). The CDR3 length is 13 residues. V was shortened by 5 bases and J by 7 bases, with 15 bases between the two germline ends. Per the germline V gene, CDR1 is MNHNY and CDR2 is SVGAGI (reference sequence). CDR3 amino acids: CASSLRGEGEQYF. Written as DNA, the CDR3 is TGTGCCAGCAGTCTGAGGGGGGAGGGAGAGCAGTACTTC.

J is TRBJ1-2 and V is TRBV5-1; 7 nucleotides match TRBD1. This CDR3 is 14 amino acids long. Losses at the gene ends were 2 bases for V and 6 bases for J; bases not matched to a gene: 7. CDR1 is SGHRS and CDR2 is YFSETQ in the germline V gene. The CDR3 DNA follows: TGCGCCAGCAGCTTCTATGACAGGGAAGATGGCTACACCTTC. It translates to CASSFYDREDGYTF.

V and J are TRBV5-4 and TRBJ2-1; D gene unclear. The CDR3 runs to 12 residues. V was shortened by 1 base and J by 6 bases, with 5 bases between the two germline ends. CDR1 and CDR2 (germline): SGHNT, YYREEE (reference sequence). CDR3 in amino acids: CASSLTGNEQFF. The CDR3 DNA reads TGTGCCAGCAGCTTGACTGGCAATGAGCAGTTCTTC.

About this clone: At one boundary the junction diverges from the germline segment, which might be a read error. The chain couples TRBV19 to TRBJ1-5, with 8 bases lining up with TRBD1. Germline loops: CDR1 LNHDA, CDR2 SQIVND (reference sequence). This CDR3 is 14 amino acids long. The CDR3 nucleotides read TGTGCCAGTAGTTTAGACAGGGGACCTCAGCCCCAGCATTTT. The encoded protein is CASSLDRGPQPQHF.

CDR3 bases: TGTGCCACTACAGGGTGGGCTAACTATGGCTACACCTTC. It codes for CATTGWANYGYTF. The chain recombines TRBV19 with TRBJ1-2; a weak D match, TRBD1 (6 bases). The germline V and J ends were trimmed by 10 bases and 0 bases, with 12 bases remaining between them. The CDR3 covers 13 residues. Germline V gene lookup returns CDR1 LNHDA and CDR2 SQIVND (reference sequence).

A word on this clone: One end of the junction varies from germline; a read error may be responsible. V and J are TRBV5-1 and TRBJ2-3; no reliable D call. Germline values: CDR1 SGHRS, CDR2 YFSETQ. The CDR3 has 13 amino acids. CDR3 loop: CASSSEFGDTRYF. In DNA form, the CDR3 reads TGCGCCAGCAGCTCCGAGTTTGGAGATACGCGGTATTTT.

The V gene is TRBV4-2, the J gene TRBJ2-1; no reliable D call. Trimming cost V 0 bases and J 5 bases, with 8 bases left between them. Germline V gene sequence: CDR1 LGHNA, CDR2 YNFKEQ. The CDR3 is made up of 14 amino acids. CDR3: CASSQDRDNNEQFF. The CDR3 DNA reads TGTGCCAGCAGCCAAGATAGAGATAACAATGAGCAGTTCTTC.

V and J are TRBV10-3 and TRBJ1-1; D is uncertain. This CDR3 spans 12 amino acids. Looked up from germline, CDR1 is ENHRY and CDR2 is SYGVKD. Trimming removed 3 bases from V and 6 bases from J, with 8 bases in between. This CDR3 is CAISEGGPEAFF. CDR3 DNA: TGTGCCATCAGTGAAGGAGGGCCTGAAGCTTTCTTT.

This chain joins TRBV11-2 and TRBJ1-4, with D tentatively TRBD1 (5 bases). Germline V lookup: CDR1 SGHAT, CDR2 FQNNGV. The CDR3 contains 14 residues. Trimming pared 3 bases from V and 5 bases from J, leaving 10 bases between. CDR3 protein: CASSFVEGNEKLFF. The CDR3 DNA reads TGTGCCAGCAGCTTTGTGGAGGGGAATGAAAAACTGTTTTTT.

This chain uses TRBV13 with TRBJ1-1, with a tentative D call TRBD1 (6 bases). The CDR3 is 15 residues long. The germline gives CDR1 PRHDT, CDR2 FYEKMQ (reference sequence). V lost 10 bases and J lost 3, with 21 bases in between. In nucleotides, the CDR3 is TGTGCCACCCGCGATTTACAGGGCTGGGACACTGAAGCTTTCTTT. As protein: CATRDLQGWDTEAFF.

This chain links TRBV2 with TRBJ2-4; 9 positions match TRBD2. This CDR3 spans 15 amino acids. From germline, CDR1 is SNHLY and CDR2 FYNNEI. Trimming at V came to 6 bases and at J to 6 bases, leaving 9 bases not matched to a gene. The CDR3 loop is CASSEIAGVVNIQYF. CDR3 in DNA: TGTGCCAGCAGCGAAATAGCGGGAGTGGTAAACATTCAGTACTTC.

V is TRBV28 and J is TRBJ1-3; D is perhaps TRBD1 (6 bases). V lost 2 bases and J lost 0, with 14 bases in between. This CDR3 is 17 amino acids long. Germline CDR1 is MDHEN and CDR2 is SYDVKM. The CDR3 DNA sequence: TGTGCCAGCAGTTTACCTAAAACAGGGTCCTCTGGAAACACCATATATTTT. Encoded protein: CASSLPKTGSSGNTIYF.

As regards this clone: This sample includes further DNA sequences coding for the same CDR3. J is TRBJ2-3 and V is TRBV6-4, with D possibly TRBD1 on 6 matching bases. This CDR3 is built from 14 residues. Germline assignment: CDR1 MRHNA and CDR2 SNTAGT. The V end was cut by 0 bases, the J end by 4 bases, with 8 bases between. Here the CDR3 DNA reads TGTGCCAGCAGTGACTCCCAGGGGCCAGATACGCAGTATTTT. Its protein product is CASSDSQGPDTQYF.

The CDR3 DNA sequence: TGTGCCAGCTCACCCCGGGGCGCACTAGCGGGTCCTAACACCGGGGAGCTGTTTTTT. Amino acids: CASSPRGALAGPNTGELFF. The chain links TRBV18 to TRBJ2-2; 9 bases align to TRBD2. V lost 3 bases, J lost 2 bases, and 13 bases stayed unmatched. CDR1 and CDR2 (germline): KGHSH, LQKENI. The CDR3 is made up of 19 amino acids.

This chain uses TRBV6-5 with TRBJ1-2; 8 bases fit TRBD1. The CDR3 consists of 15 residues. Unmatched junction bases numbered 10, after V lost 6 bases and J lost 4 bases. Germline loops: CDR1 MNHEY, CDR2 SVGAGI. CDR3 protein: CASRTGQARGYGYTF. CDR3 coding DNA: TGTGCCAGCAGGACGGGACAGGCAAGGGGCTATGGCTACACCTTC.

The chain uses TRBV5-1 and TRBJ2-2; TRBD1 agrees at 9 bases. CDR3 length equals 16 residues. Germline lookup yields CDR1 SGHRS and CDR2 YFSETQ. V dropped 6 bases and J dropped 6; count of bases not matched to a gene: 12. CDR3 bases: TGCGCCAGCAACCGATTGGGACAGGGCCGACCCGGGGAGCTGTTTTTT. This encodes CASNRLGQGRPGELFF.

The CDR3: CASSHGGGEETQYF. In DNA, the CDR3 is TGTGCCAGCAGCCACGGGGGGGGAGAGGAGACCCAGTACTTC. The chain recombines TRBV7-2 with TRBJ2-5; 8 nucleotides align to TRBD2. The ends lost 5 bases at V and 5 bases at J; junction bases unmatched: 7. This CDR3 is 14 amino acids long. In germline, CDR1 is SGHTA, CDR2 FQGNSA. Based on the CDR3 plus reference TRBV7-2 and TRBJ2-5, the full variable domain is GAGVSQSPSNKVTEKGKDVELRCDPISGHTALYWYRQSLGQGLEFLIYFQGNSAPDKSGLPSDRFSAERTGGSVSTLTIQRTQQEDSAVYLCASSHGGGEETQYFGPGTRLLVL.

The chain is built from TRBV5-4 and TRBJ2-7; 13 nucleotides align to TRBD2. The V gene's germline CDR1 is SGHNT and CDR2 YYREEE (reference sequence). Trimming removed 5 bases from V and 5 bases from J; junction bases left unmatched: 10. The CDR3 sequence is 16 residues long. CDR3 loop: CASSRPGLAGSDEQYF. The CDR3 DNA reads as TGTGCCAGCAGTCGACCGGGACTAGCGGGGTCTGACGAGCAGTACTTC.

The chain links TRBV5-1 to TRBJ2-7; TRBD1 matches 8 bases. V was pared by 5 bases and J by 2 bases, with 9 bases of the junction left unmatched. This CDR3 region has 15 residues. Germline V gene lookup returns CDR1 SGHRS and CDR2 YFSETQ. CDR3 sequence reads: CASRKPGQAPYEQYF. CDR3 nucleotides: TGCGCCAGCAGGAAACCGGGACAGGCACCCTACGAGCAGTACTTC.

The chain recombines TRBV7-2 with TRBJ2-1; 8 bases agree with TRBD2. The germline V gene encodes CDR1 SGHTA and CDR2 FQGNSA. J was trimmed by 0 bases and V by 8 bases; bases with no gene match: 6. This CDR3 has 15 residues. CDR3 sequence: CASPGSGSSYNEQFF. For the CDR3, the DNA is TGTGCCAGCCCTGGGAGCGGGAGCTCCTACAATGAGCAGTTCTTC.

The rearrangement uses TRBV30 and TRBJ2-1, with TRBD2 matching 8 bases. Germline trimming cut 4 bases from V and 0 bases from J; bases unmatched to any gene: 5. CDR1 and CDR2 from the germline V gene are GTSNPN and SVGIG (reference sequence). The CDR3 runs 15 residues. CDR3 in DNA: TGTGCCTGGACCTTAGGGACTAGCTCCTACAATGAGCAGTTCTTC. Protein: CAWTLGTSSYNEQFF. The complete variable domain, with remaining parts taken from reference TRBV30 and TRBJ2-1, reads SQTIHQWPATLVQPVGSPLSLECTVEGTSNPNLYWYRQAAGRGLQLLFYSVGIGQISSEVPQNLSASRPQDRQFILSSKKLLLSDSGFYLCAWTLGTSSYNEQFFGPGTRLTVL.

CDR3 sequence (DNA): TGTGCCAGTACCTCACAGGAAGATACGCAGTATTTT. It encodes CASTSQEDTQYF. This chain joins TRBV19 and TRBJ2-3; weak D call: TRBD1 (5 bases). Trimming stripped 7 bases from V and 5 bases from J, with 10 bases between. This CDR3 spans 12 amino acids. Germline CDR1 and CDR2: LNHDA and SQIVND (reference sequence).

The chain carries TRBV6-4 and TRBJ2-1; 11 bases fit TRBD1. Germline CDR1 and CDR2: MRHNA and SNTAGT. This CDR3 contains 15 residues. V lost 6 bases, J lost 3 bases, and 4 bases stayed unmatched. The chain's CDR3 is CASSSGTGGYNEQFF. In nucleotides, the CDR3 is TGTGCCAGCAGCTCCGGGACAGGGGGCTACAATGAGCAGTTCTTC.